This passage covers 22 T cell receptor beta chains from one sample sequenced in a study of shared clonotypes between healthy human individuals. It was CD45RO-negative cells, positively selected for CCR7, that made up naive CD8 cells, with terminally differentiated effector memory CD45RA+ cells excluded. Profiled with immunoSEQ multiplex PCR; TCRdb holds only in-frame clones, not every one. The table records about 680,000 clones, about 91% of them present only once. The sequencing input was naive CD8+ T cells sorted from blood. The receptors were sampled from a man younger than 40 in good health.

The V and J genes are TRBV30 and TRBJ2-1; 9 bases are shared with TRBD2. The CDR3 loop spans 15 amino acids. Germline loops: CDR1 GTSNPN, CDR2 SVGIG (reference sequence). V gave up 1 base and J gave up 5 bases; unmatched junction bases: 6. DNA of the CDR3: TGTGCCTGGAGTGACGAAGCGGGAGGCCACAATGAGCAGTTCTTC. Translated, it gives CAWSDEAGGHNEQFF. Variable domain in full (rest from reference TRBV30 and TRBJ2-1): SQTIHQWPATLVQPVGSPLSLECTVEGTSNPNLYWYRQAAGRGLQLLFYSVGIGQISSEVPQNLSASRPQDRQFILSSKKLLLSDSGFYLCAWSDEAGGHNEQFFGPGTRLTVL.

This chain joins TRBV7-6 and TRBJ2-3; maybe TRBD2 (6 bases). Trimming pared 2 bases from V and 4 bases from J, leaving 31 bases between. Germline CDR1 is SGHVS and CDR2 is FNYEAQ. The CDR3 has 21 residues. The CDR3 loop is CASSLNQGESGGLRDADTQYF. The CDR3 nucleotides read TGTGCCAGCAGCTTAAATCAGGGTGAGTCCGGAGGACTACGCGACGCAGATACGCAGTATTTT.

This sequence joins TRBV27 and TRBJ2-7; D is unresolved. The CDR3 spans 14 residues. The germline CDR1 and CDR2 sequences are MNHEY and SMNVEV (reference sequence). Trimming left V 3 bases short and J 3 bases short, with 12 bases between. CDR3 sequence: CASSFLSSIYEQYF. DNA for the CDR3: TGTGCCAGCAGTTTCCTCTCCTCAATCTACGAGCAGTACTTC.

V and J are TRBV6-1 and TRBJ2-7; a possible D gene is TRBD1 (6 bases). The CDR3 extends over 16 amino acids. The V end lost 4 bases, the J end lost 5 bases, and 21 bases lay between the germline ends. Germline V gene lookup returns CDR1 MNHNS and CDR2 SASEGT. The CDR3 DNA reads TGTGCCAGCAGTGGAGAGGGGGTATGGGTCGGTAACGAGCAGTACTTC. Encoded protein: CASSGEGVWVGNEQYF.

This sequence joins TRBV10-1 and TRBJ2-7; D gene uncertain. This CDR3 spans 12 amino acids. Germline loops: CDR1 WNHNN, CDR2 SYGVQD (reference sequence). V was clipped by 3 bases and J by 2 bases, with 5 bases between them. The CDR3 coding sequence is TGCGCCAGCAGTGATGAGGCCTACGAGCAGTACTTC. Translated: CASSDEAYEQYF.

The chain combines TRBV5-1 with TRBJ1-1; D gene unclear. Looked up from germline, CDR1 is SGHRS and CDR2 is YFSETQ. The CDR3 spans 18 residues. Trimming left V 0 bases short and J 4 bases short, with 22 bases between. CDR3 amino acids: CASSLEAIWGSGATEAFF. The DNA of the CDR3 is TGCGCCAGCAGCTTGGAGGCTATTTGGGGATCTGGAGCCACTGAAGCTTTCTTT.

This clone was counted a single time. This chain links TRBV4-1 with TRBJ2-1, with unresolved D. The germline V and J ends were trimmed by 4 bases and 4 bases, with 14 bases remaining between them. This CDR3 is 15 amino acids long. Germline CDR1 and CDR2: MGHRA and YSYEKL. CDR3 DNA: TGCGCCAGCAGCCCCCTACCGCTTCGATACAATGAGCAGTTCTTC. The encoded protein is CASSPLPLRYNEQFF.

The chain has TRBV7-8 and TRBJ2-2; 14 bases align to TRBD2. V dropped 5 bases and J dropped 4; count of bases not matched to a gene: 9. Germline CDR1 reads SGHVS; CDR2 reads FQNEAQ. CDR3 size: 18 residues. CDR3 coding DNA: TGTGCCAGCAGCCCAGGACTAGCGGGAGGCCCGGGCACCGGGGAGCTGTTTTTT. It specifies CASSPGLAGGPGTGELFF.

The chain recombines TRBV28 with TRBJ2-7; 8 nucleotides match TRBD1. V shed 6 bases and J 2 bases; nucleotides not matched to a gene: 15. Germline V gene data show CDR1 as MDHEN and CDR2 as SYDVKM. CDR3 length: 17 residues. This CDR3 is CASSLAVGQGGTYEQYF. The CDR3 bases are TGTGCCAGCAGCCTAGCCGTCGGACAGGGCGGGACCTACGAGCAGTACTTC.

This clone was counted only a few times. The gene calls are TRBV14 and TRBJ2-2, with D maybe TRBD1 (6 bases). From germline, CDR1 is SGHDN and CDR2 FVKESK. The CDR3 is 15 residues long. Trimming took off 3 bases at V and 8 bases at J, with 16 bases between the two ends. Here the CDR3 reads CASSQRHQGSGELFF. CDR3 sequence (DNA): TGTGCCAGCAGCCAGCGGCACCAGGGGTCAGGGGAGCTGTTTTTT.

V usage is TRBV7-6 and J usage is TRBJ2-3; TRBD2 matches 7 bases. Germline trimming cut 5 bases from V and 2 bases from J; bases unmatched to any gene: 13. Per germline, CDR1 SGHVS and CDR2 FNYEAQ. The CDR3 sequence is 17 residues long. CDR3 region: CASSLTGAGVTTDTQYF. The CDR3 bases are TGTGCCAGCAGCCTGACGGGCGCGGGAGTTACCACAGATACGCAGTATTTT.

The chain has TRBV2 and TRBJ2-5; D unclear. The closer fit of TRBJ2-7 to the DNA end suggests the J call may be wrong. Germline V CDR1 and CDR2: SNHLY, FYNNEI. The CDR3 contains 12 residues. The CDR3: CASSQVIYEQYF. The CDR3 coding sequence is TGTGCCAGCAGCCAGGTAATCTACGAGCAGTACTTC.

This CDR3 reads CASSKIGGSTDTQYF. DNA of the CDR3: TGTGCCAGCAGCAAAATCGGGGGTAGCACAGATACGCAGTATTTT. The chain couples TRBV11-2 to TRBJ2-3, with D perhaps matching TRBD2 (6 bases). Germline loops: CDR1 SGHAT, CDR2 FQNNGV. The CDR3 is 15 residues long. Trimming took off 5 bases at V and 0 bases at J, with 12 bases between the two ends.

This rearrangement joins TRBV2 to TRBJ2-5, with TRBD2 matching 11 bases. Germline loops: CDR1 SNHLY, CDR2 FYNNEI. The CDR3 is 19 residues long. Trimming cost V 6 bases and J 0 bases; bases outside gene matches: 15. The CDR3 sequence is CASSSGTSGEKYNQETQYF. The CDR3 DNA reads TGTGCCAGCAGCTCGGGGACTAGCGGAGAGAAATATAACCAAGAGACCCAGTACTTC.

This clone was seen a single time. The rearrangement links TRBV27 to TRBJ2-1; D gene uncertain. Germline CDR1 and CDR2: MNHEY and SMNVEV (reference sequence). V was trimmed by 3 bases and J by 2 bases, leaving 14 bases between them. This CDR3 region has 16 residues. CDR3 coding DNA: TGTGCCAGCAGTTTGTCCCACACCAGGCCCTACAATGAGCAGTTCTTC. Its translation: CASSLSHTRPYNEQFF.

The chain combines TRBV28 with TRBJ2-3; no clear D gene. Per the germline V gene, CDR1 is MDHEN and CDR2 is SYDVKM. The V gene lost 6 bases and the J gene lost 2 bases, with 15 bases spanning the gap. The CDR3 runs to 15 residues. CDR3 DNA: TGTGCCAGCAGCCCCCACAATAGCCTCACAGATACGCAGTATTTT. It is translated as CASSPHNSLTDTQYF.

This clone was found once. The V and J genes are TRBV2 and TRBJ2-3; 9 bases agree with TRBD2. Germline values: CDR1 SNHLY, CDR2 FYNNEI. The CDR3 contains 15 residues. After removal of 4 bases from V and 5 bases from J, the junction contained 7 bases not matched to a gene. CDR3 in amino acids: CASSGIAGVLDTQYF. As DNA, the CDR3 is TGTGCCAGCAGTGGAATAGCGGGAGTATTAGATACGCAGTATTTT.

The CDR3 protein is CASSLESSYNEQFF. CDR3 coding DNA: TGTGCCAGCAGCTTAGAGAGCTCCTACAATGAGCAGTTCTTC. The chain combines TRBV7-2 with TRBJ2-1, with D unresolved. Germline V gene sequence: CDR1 SGHTA, CDR2 FQGNSA. V shed 1 base and J shed 0 bases, with 4 bases lying between them. The CDR3 has 14 amino acids.

The chain has TRBV5-1 and TRBJ2-7; unclear D gene. Trimming shortened V by 4 bases and J by 6 bases, and 11 bases separated the two germline ends. The CDR3 covers 12 residues. CDR1 is SGHRS and CDR2 is YFSETQ in the germline V gene. For the CDR3, the DNA is TGCGCCAGCAGCGTATCAACAACCGAGCAGTACTTC. It encodes CASSVSTTEQYF.

V and J are TRBV7-8 and TRBJ1-1; D is undetermined. V was shortened by 5 bases and J by 0 bases, with 10 bases between the two germline ends. Germline loops: CDR1 SGHVS, CDR2 FQNEAQ. The CDR3 loop spans 14 amino acids. The chain's CDR3 is CASSPMGMNTEAFF. Here the CDR3 DNA reads TGTGCCAGCAGCCCTATGGGAATGAACACTGAAGCTTTCTTT.

The chain recombines TRBV29-1 with TRBJ2-2; no reliable D call. This CDR3 has 13 residues. Deletions cut 1 base from V and 6 bases from J, with 9 bases between. The germline gives CDR1 SQVTM, CDR2 ANQGSEA. CDR3 nucleotide sequence: TGCAGCGTTGAAGTTTCCTTATCCGGGGAGCTGTTTTTT. Amino acids: CSVEVSLSGELFF.

V is TRBV2 and J is TRBJ1-2; possibly TRBD1 for D (6 bases). The ends were cut back, 4 bases at V and 1 base at J, with 13 bases in the middle. Germline lookup yields CDR1 SNHLY and CDR2 FYNNEI. The CDR3 consists of 15 residues. This CDR3 reads CASSGRTDLNYGYTF. The DNA for the CDR3 is TGTGCCAGCAGTGGTAGGACAGACCTTAACTATGGCTACACCTTC. Full variable domain (outside the CDR3, taken from reference TRBV2 and TRBJ1-2): EPEVTQTPSHQVTQMGQEVILRCVPISNHLYFYWYRQILGQKVEFLVSFYNNEISEKSEIFDDQFSVERPDGSNFTLKIRSTKLEDSAMYFCASSGRTDLNYGYTFGSGTRLTVV.